The present T cell receptor beta chain was sequenced within a study of blood T cell repertoires in COVID-19 (TCRdb year 2020). A note on the overall study: Collaborator samples came from the United States, Italy and Spain and covered acute and convalescent phases of COVID-19. The repertoires were made available in a free public database intended to serve as a resource for research on the immune response to SARS-CoV-2. The samples were drawn from two sources: the first 160 participants of the ongoing ImmuneRACE study, and 1,000 to 1,500 subjects contributed by 6 global collaborators. The sample metadata nearly always contained a de-identified subject ID, COVID-19 status, age in years and sex. The material from the prospective study consisted of cDNA or gDNA derived from T cells, B-cell-depleted T cells, or PBMCs. HLA class I and class II types, where available, came from metadata supplied by the sample provider rather than from assay-based typing. Subjects who had been exposed to COVID-19, were actively infected with it, or had recovered from it provided the deeply sampled blood TCRbeta repertoires that made up the dataset.

To note about this clone: Its antigen is not yet known. One base away there is no much larger clone; base qualities are not given.

TCRbeta CDR3 regions were amplified from genomic DNA by means of the immunoSEQ Assay, a bias-controlled multiplex PCR. The source study handled its data this way. The number of nucleated cells in each sample was estimated by amplification of reference gene primers within the assay. Sequence reads were collapsed and filtered to measure the absolute abundance of every unique TCRbeta CDR3 rearrangement. For each sample, productive Simpson clonality was calculated as the square root of Simpson's diversity index over productive rearrangements. Not all clones reach the TCRdb copy of this immuneACCESS table, which keeps in-frame sequences only. Checked studies attribute under half of the gap to unresolved V genes and leave the rest unexplained. That table gives V, J and clone size, and the DNA gave D and trimming. Counted in this sample were more than 200,000 clones; 88% of them appeared once. The ten most abundant clones make up 1.5% to 2% of the sample.

There are 19 amino acids in the CDR3, from cysteine to phenylalanine inclusive. This entry keeps only the CDR3 DNA: 57 bases, framed from base 1. The germline V gene encodes CDR1 MDHEN and CDR2 SYDVKM. V is clipped by 4 bases and J by 0 bases, and the sequence between their germline boundaries is 25 bases long. The collaborating institutions used their own protocols to collect whole blood in K2EDTA tubes. For TCRbeta analysis, collaborators shipped samples in one of three forms: frozen whole blood, isolated PBMCs, or DNA extracted from either of those sample types. Findings and caveats that apply to the study as a whole: Clinical and demographic metadata were provided uncurated, with the amount varying by source and participant.

The rearrangement combines TRBV28 with TRBJ2-7; TRBD2 might be the D gene, on 5 matching bases. The sequence came from a man aged 70 or older with acute or convalescent COVID-19. The source material was peripheral blood. DNA sequence: TGTGCCAGCAGTTCCGGGGTTGTCGGTGACGACTTTCCCTCCTACGAGCAGTACTTC. This codes for CASSSGVVGDDFPSYEQYF.